This passage covers 10 T cell receptor beta chains from one sample sequenced in a study of glioma-infiltrating T cells. Using RNA template, CDR3s of TCR alpha and beta were amplified with iRepertoire arm-PCR. TCRdb analysed the multiplex PCR reads with MiXCR anew, one entry per CDR3 protein. The sample holds under 200,000 distinct CDR3 sequences, more than 35% seen once. Sequencing input: glioma tissue, nonneoplastic brain tissue, or PBMCs (not recorded which). The source of these receptors is a human donor with low-grade glioma or glioblastoma, undergoing nonglioma brain surgery, or in good health (not recorded which).

To note about this clonotype: A much more abundant neighbour one base away suggests this may be a read error. The chain carries TRBV28 and TRBJ2-1; 8 bases fit TRBD2. CDR1 and CDR2 from the germline V gene are MDHEN and SYDVKM. This CDR3 is built from 13 residues. CDR3 region: CASRTSEPNVQFF. Written as DNA, the CDR3 is TGTGCCAGCAGGACTAGCGAACCCAATGTGCAGTTCTTC. Supplemented by reference TRBV28 and TRBJ2-1, the full variable domain reads DVKVTQSSRYLVKRTGEKVFLECVQDMDHENMFWYRQDPGLGLRLIYFSYDVKMKEKGDIPEGYSVSREKKERFSLILESASTNQTSMYLCASRTSEPNVQFFGPGTRLTVL.

This chain joins TRBV12-3 or TRBV12-4 and TRBJ2-1; 15 bases align to TRBD2. With 6 bases clipped from V and 6 bases from J, the junction kept 3 bases outside the gene matches. This CDR3 contains 15 residues. The CDR3 region is CASSWTSGRGNEQFF. DNA for the CDR3: TGTGCCAGCAGCTGGACTAGCGGGAGGGGCAATGAGCAGTTCTTC.

Concerning this clonotype: This may be a read error, as it is one base from a much larger clone. The rearrangement uses TRBV24-1 and TRBJ2-5, with D unclear. V shed 3 bases and J shed 6 bases, with 7 bases lying between them. The germline V gene has CDR1 KGHDR and CDR2 SFDVKD. The CDR3 is 12 amino acids. CDR3 region: CATSDGGKTQYF. CDR3 in DNA: TGTGCCACCAGTGATGGCGGTAAGACCCAGTACTTC.

In its sample, this clonotype was seen once. V and J are TRBV15 and TRBJ2-3; 8 nucleotides agree with TRBD2. Germline-derived CDR1 and CDR2 are LNHNV and YYDKDF (reference sequence). The CDR3 contains 16 residues. J gave up 11 bases and V 0 bases, and 13 bases lay outside the gene matches. DNA of the CDR3: TGTGCCACCAGCAGAGAGGGACTAGAGGGAGGCCCTAAGCAGTATTTT. This codes for CATSREGLEGGPKQYF.

The CDR3 protein is CASSQPAGVVDTQYF. The CDR3, as DNA: TGTGCCAGCAGCCAACCCGCGGGAGTGGTGGATACGCAGTATTTT. The chain has TRBV3-1 and TRBJ2-3; TRBD2 matches at 7 bases. The germline CDR1 and CDR2 sequences are LGHDT and YNNKEL (reference sequence). After removal of 2 bases from V and 6 bases from J, the junction contained 8 bases not matched to a gene. This CDR3 has 15 amino acids.

The rearrangement joins TRBV13 to TRBJ2-3, with 10 bases that match TRBD2. The germline V gene encodes CDR1 PRHDT and CDR2 FYEKMQ (reference sequence). The CDR3 covers 17 residues. V lost 5 bases and J lost 1; bases outside the gene matches: 9. The CDR3 here is CASSHTLAGFGTDTQYF. For the CDR3, the DNA is TGTGCCAGCAGCCATACACTAGCGGGATTCGGCACAGATACGCAGTATTTT.

This clonotype was observed once. A much larger clone is a single base away; this may be a read error. V gene TRBV7-9 combines with J gene TRBJ2-7; maybe TRBD1 (6 bases). Per germline, CDR1 SEHNR and CDR2 FQNEAQ (reference sequence). V was trimmed by 7 bases and J by 2 bases, leaving 15 bases between them. The CDR3 covers 14 residues. The CDR3 loop reads CASIRWDIAYEQYF. The CDR3 nucleotides read TGTGCCAGCATCCGTTGGGACATCGCCTACGAGCAGTACTTC.

The chain employs TRBV18 and TRBJ1-3; unclear D gene. Germline assignment: CDR1 KGHSH and CDR2 LQKENI. Trimming pared 3 bases from V and 0 bases from J, leaving 9 bases between. The CDR3 consists of 15 residues. The CDR3 nucleotides read TGTGCCAGCTCACCCGGGGTACACTCTGGAAACACCATATATTTT. Protein sequence: CASSPGVHSGNTIYF.

This clonotype has a count of ten or more. V is TRBV6-2 or TRBV6-3 and J is TRBJ2-1; TRBD2 agrees at 10 bases. The CDR3 is 14 amino acids. With V trimmed by 3 bases and J by 4 bases, 0 bases remained unmatched. The germline gives CDR1 MNHEY, CDR2 SVGEGT. The CDR3 reads CASSYSGRYNEQFF. For the CDR3, the DNA is TGTGCCAGCAGTTATAGCGGGAGGTACAATGAGCAGTTCTTC.

As to this clonotype: The CDR3 does not end in the conserved phenylalanine or tryptophan, so this is likely a read error. V gene TRBV15 combines with J gene TRBJ2-1; 7 nucleotides agree with TRBD2. CDR3 length equals 13 residues. Germline CDR1 reads LNHNV; CDR2 reads YYDKDF (reference sequence). The junction had 5 bases not matched to a gene; V was cut back by 5 bases and J by 7 bases. The CDR3 DNA reads TGTGCCACCAGCCGGGCGGGGGTTAATGAGCAGTTCCTC. Its protein product is CATSRAGVNEQFL.